The next 29 T cell receptor beta chains were all read from a single sample in a study of shared clonotypes between healthy human individuals. Libraries were prepared by immunoSEQ multiplex PCR; TCRdb keeps only in-frame clonotypes and omits some of them. The sample contains around 2.1 million clones, more than 90% of which appear only once. The sequenced sample consisted of naive CD4+ T cells sorted from blood. The subset here: CD45RA+ positively selected. The receptors derive from a man between 18 and 35 years old in good health.

Comment on this clone: Other DNA sequences from this sample encode an identical CDR3 as well. This chain joins TRBV19 and TRBJ1-5; 10 nucleotides align to TRBD1. The CDR3 has 15 residues. Germline loops: CDR1 LNHDA, CDR2 SQIVND (reference sequence). The V and J ends lost 3 bases and 7 bases, in that order; junction bases with no gene match: 6. CDR3 amino acids: CASSIWGQGRQPQHF. The DNA of the CDR3 is TGTGCCAGTAGTATCTGGGGACAGGGGAGGCAGCCCCAGCATTTT. The full variable domain, completed using reference TRBV19 and TRBJ1-5, is DGGITQSPKYLFRKEGQNVTLSCEQNLNHDAMYWYRQDPGQGLRLIYYSQIVNDFQKGDIAEGYSVSREKKESFPLTVTSAQKNPTAFYLCASSIWGQGRQPQHFGDGTRLSIL.

This chain joins TRBV4-1 and TRBJ1-2; D is unclear. From germline, CDR1 is MGHRA and CDR2 YSYEKL. Trimming removed 0 bases from V and 3 bases from J, with 11 bases in between. CDR3 size: 15 residues. The CDR3 nucleotides are TGCGCCAGCAGCCAAGAAGTCCAGAGCTACTATGGCTACACCTTC. It is translated as CASSQEVQSYYGYTF.

The rearrangement links TRBV29-1 to TRBJ1-1; D call uncertain. Per the germline V gene, CDR1 is SQVTM and CDR2 is ANQGSEA. This CDR3 region has 12 residues. Trimming cost V 6 bases and J 6 bases, with 14 bases left between them. This CDR3 is CSVLPGRPEAFF. In nucleotides, the CDR3 is TGCAGCGTCCTCCCCGGTAGACCTGAAGCTTTCTTT.

The chain couples TRBV18 to TRBJ2-7; D perhaps matches TRBD1 (6 bases). The CDR3 totals 15 residues. V was pared by 2 bases and J by 0 bases, with 11 bases between. Germline loops: CDR1 KGHSH, CDR2 LQKENI. The DNA of the CDR3 is TGTGCCAGCTCACCAGTCCAGGGGTCCTCCTACGAGCAGTACTTC. This encodes CASSPVQGSSYEQYF. The full variable domain, completed using reference TRBV18 and TRBJ2-7, is NAGVMQNPRHLVRRRGQEARLRCSPMKGHSHVYWYRQLPEEGLKFMVYLQKENIIDESGMPKERFSAEFPKEGPSILRIQQVVRGDSAAYFCASSPVQGSSYEQYFGPGTRLTVT.

The chain employs TRBV7-2 and TRBJ1-6; maybe TRBD1 (6 bases). The CDR3 length is 16 residues. Germline-derived CDR1 and CDR2 are SGHTA and FQGNSA. Trimming left V 5 bases short and J 6 bases short, with 17 bases between. The CDR3 coding sequence is TGTGCCAGCAGCACAAGGGTTGGACAGATTAATTCACCCCTCCACTTT. It translates to CASSTRVGQINSPLHF.

Worth noting for this clone: The same CDR3 can be traced to other DNA sequences in this sample. The genes are TRBV6-1 and TRBJ2-2; 7 nucleotides line up with TRBD1. After removal of 2 bases from V and 0 bases from J, the junction contained 0 bases not matched to a gene. The germline V gene has CDR1 MNHNS and CDR2 SASEGT. The CDR3 consists of 15 residues. The CDR3 DNA reads as TGTGCCAGCAGTGAACAGGGGGCGAACACCGGGGAGCTGTTTTTT. Its protein is CASSEQGANTGELFF.

This clone was counted a few times. The CDR3 sequence: CAWSQADTQYF. The CDR3 nucleotides read TGTGCCTGGAGTCAGGCGGATACGCAGTATTTT. The chain links TRBV30 to TRBJ2-3; D is ambiguous. The length of the CDR3 is 11 residues. Trimming cost V 2 bases and J 6 bases, with 6 bases left between them. CDR1 is GTSNPN and CDR2 is SVGIG in the germline V gene (reference sequence).

J is TRBJ2-5 and V is TRBV5-1; D uncertain. The CDR3 contains 13 residues. Trimming stripped 2 bases from V and 0 bases from J, with 5 bases between. Germline CDR1 is SGHRS and CDR2 is YFSETQ. CDR3 DNA sequence: TGCGCCAGCAGCTTTCAGTACCAAGAGACCCAGTACTTC. Protein: CASSFQYQETQYF.

The V call is TRBV2, the J call TRBJ1-1; no reliable D call. The CDR3 contains 14 residues. Germline loops: CDR1 SNHLY, CDR2 FYNNEI. Trimming pared 4 bases from V and 0 bases from J, leaving 9 bases between. Here the CDR3 reads CASSGAPMNTEAFF. CDR3 nucleotides: TGTGCCAGCAGTGGCGCACCAATGAACACTGAAGCTTTCTTT.

J is TRBJ2-7 and V is TRBV28, with 7 bases lining up with TRBD1. The CDR3 runs to 13 residues. The V gene end was trimmed by 5 bases and the J gene end by 4 bases; junction bases not matched to a gene: 5. Germline CDR1 and CDR2: MDHEN and SYDVKM. The CDR3 spells CASSHADRYEQYF. In nucleotides, the CDR3 is TGTGCCAGCAGTCACGCGGACAGGTACGAGCAGTACTTC.

V usage is TRBV30 and J usage is TRBJ1-1; TRBD1 agrees at 10 bases. The germline CDR1 and CDR2 sequences are GTSNPN and SVGIG (reference sequence). J lost 5 bases, V lost 0 bases, and 9 bases had no gene match. The CDR3 consists of 16 residues. CDR3 in DNA: TGTGCCTGGAGTGTTGGGACAGGGGTAAGCGTAACTGAAGCTTTCTTT. It codes for CAWSVGTGVSVTEAFF.

The chain couples TRBV15 to TRBJ1-2, with no clear D. The germline gives CDR1 LNHNV, CDR2 YYDKDF (reference sequence). This CDR3 contains 15 residues. V was pared by 1 base and J by 6 bases, with 15 bases between. This chain's CDR3 is CATSRGEGGEDGYTF. CDR3 bases: TGTGCCACCAGCAGAGGCGAGGGAGGAGAGGATGGCTACACCTTC.

The V and J genes are TRBV28 and TRBJ1-2; maybe TRBD1 (6 bases). There are 15 residues in the CDR3. Trimming left V 2 bases short and J 1 base short, with 11 bases between. Germline-derived CDR1 and CDR2 are MDHEN and SYDVKM. The CDR3 is CASSLRTAGNYGYTF. CDR3 in DNA: TGTGCCAGCAGTTTAAGGACAGCGGGTAACTATGGCTACACCTTC.

The chain couples TRBV28 to TRBJ1-5; 8 nucleotides align to TRBD1. The length of the CDR3 is 16 residues. The V gene's germline CDR1 is MDHEN and CDR2 SYDVKM. V shed 4 bases and J 4 bases; nucleotides not matched to a gene: 9. CDR3 in amino acids: CASSSVGQGRNQPQHF. The CDR3 nucleotides are TGTGCCAGCAGTTCTGTCGGACAGGGTAGAAATCAGCCCCAGCATTTT. Full variable domain (remainder filled in from reference TRBV28 and TRBJ1-5): DVKVTQSSRYLVKRTGEKVFLECVQDMDHENMFWYRQDPGLGLRLIYFSYDVKMKEKGDIPEGYSVSREKKERFSLILESASTNQTSMYLCASSSVGQGRNQPQHFGDGTRLSIL.

The chain recombines TRBV4-3 with TRBJ2-5; weak D call: TRBD2 (5 bases). The CDR3 runs to 13 residues. The ends were cut back, 1 base at V and 10 bases at J, with 13 bases in the middle. Germline V gives CDR1 LGHNA, CDR2 YSLEER. CDR3 residues: CASSQVSRGDQYF. As DNA, the CDR3 is TGCGCCAGCAGCCAAGTAAGCCGGGGAGACCAGTACTTC.

The V and J genes are TRBV5-8 and TRBJ2-3, with 9 bases identical to TRBD2. The CDR3 is 16 residues long. Looked up from germline, CDR1 is SGHTS and CDR2 is YDEGEE. V lost 0 bases to trimming and J lost 4 bases; unmatched junction nucleotides: 6. The CDR3 sequence is CASSLARLAGPDTQYF. CDR3 bases: TGTGCCAGCAGCTTGGCAAGGCTAGCGGGGCCAGATACGCAGTATTTT.

The chain uses TRBV25-1 and TRBJ2-7, with D perhaps being TRBD1 or TRBD2 (6 bases each). Germline V lookup: CDR1 MGHDK, CDR2 SYGVNS. This CDR3 is 14 amino acids long. Trimming took off 4 bases at V and 2 bases at J, with 12 bases between the two ends. The CDR3: CASSVTEGAYEQYF. The CDR3 DNA reads as TGTGCCAGCAGTGTCACGGAGGGGGCCTACGAGCAGTACTTC.

The genes are TRBV30 and TRBJ1-2; 7 bases line up with TRBD1. With V trimmed by 4 bases and J by 6 bases, 23 bases remained unmatched. Germline-derived CDR1 and CDR2 are GTSNPN and SVGIG (reference sequence). This CDR3 is built from 18 residues. The CDR3 coding sequence is TGTGCCTGGATCAGGGGGGGACTTCCCCCAGGTCGGAATCATGGCTACACCTTC. Translated: CAWIRGGLPPGRNHGYTF.

The rearrangement uses TRBV27 and TRBJ2-7; a weak D match, TRBD1 (5 bases). The ends were cut back, 4 bases at V and 6 bases at J, with 19 bases in the middle. CDR1 MNHEY and CDR2 SMNVEV come from the germline V gene (reference sequence). The CDR3 is made up of 15 amino acids. The CDR3 DNA is TGTGCCAGCAGTTCTAGTACAGGCACCTATCTCGAGCAGTACTTC. Translated, it gives CASSSSTGTYLEQYF.

The V gene is TRBV5-6, the J gene TRBJ1-4; TRBD1 aligns across 7 bases. V shed 3 bases and J 8 bases; nucleotides not matched to a gene: 10. The CDR3 sequence is 15 residues long. Germline V gene sequence: CDR1 SGHDT, CDR2 YYEEEE. In nucleotides, the CDR3 is TGTGCCAGCAGCTACGCGACAGGGAGTCGGGAAAAACTGTTTTTT. Translation gives CASSYATGSREKLFF.

The chain joins TRBV29-1 to TRBJ2-2; D remains unclear. Trimming removed 6 bases at V and 6 bases at J, with 8 bases between. In germline, CDR1 is SQVTM, CDR2 ANQGSEA. The CDR3 is 11 residues long. CDR3 DNA: TGCAGCGTCGGAGTGCCCGGGGAGCTGTTTTTT. It translates to CSVGVPGELFF.

The chain employs TRBV27 and TRBJ1-2, with D possibly TRBD1 on 5 matching bases. V was pared by 2 bases and J by 3 bases, with 13 bases between. CDR1 is MNHEY, CDR2 SMNVEV, per germline (reference sequence). This CDR3 has 15 amino acids. The CDR3 coding sequence is TGTGCCAGCAGTTTAGAACCAGGGCGCGACTATGGCTACACCTTC. Translated, it gives CASSLEPGRDYGYTF.

This chain's CDR3 is CASRWDRDIGELFF. DNA for the CDR3: TGTGCCAGCAGATGGGACAGAGATATCGGGGAGCTGTTTTTT. The chain uses TRBV6-5 and TRBJ2-2; TRBD1 agrees at 7 bases. V lost 6 bases, J lost 7 bases, and 8 bases stayed unmatched. Germline lookup yields CDR1 MNHEY and CDR2 SVGAGI. The CDR3 runs 14 residues.

As regards this clone: This specimen includes other DNA sequences encoding the same CDR3. This chain uses TRBV5-1 with TRBJ2-5; D tentatively reads TRBD1 or TRBD2 (5 bases each). Germline CDR1 reads SGHRS; CDR2 reads YFSETQ. This CDR3 is built from 13 residues. With 5 bases removed from V and 3 bases from J, the gap between germline ends came to 11 bases. The CDR3 region is CASSPGPKETQYF. The CDR3 nucleotides are TGCGCCAGCAGTCCGGGGCCGAAAGAGACCCAGTACTTC.

This clone was detected only a few times. The chain carries TRBV6-1 and TRBJ2-5; 8 bases map to TRBD1. This CDR3 is 14 amino acids long. Looked up from germline, CDR1 is MNHNS and CDR2 is SASEGT. V lost 6 bases, J lost 5 bases, and 8 bases stayed unmatched. CDR3 region: CASSRGQGAETQYF. DNA for the CDR3: TGTGCCAGCAGCCGAGGACAGGGAGCCGAGACCCAGTACTTC.

The V and J genes are TRBV27 and TRBJ1-1; 10 nucleotides line up with TRBD1. V dropped 5 bases and J dropped 2; count of bases not matched to a gene: 8. CDR3 length equals 16 residues. Germline-derived CDR1 and CDR2 are MNHEY and SMNVEV (reference sequence). The CDR3 sequence is CASSRGTGEVNTEAFF. The DNA of the CDR3 is TGTGCCAGCAGTAGAGGGACAGGGGAGGTTAACACTGAAGCTTTCTTT.

In regard to this clone: The same CDR3 can be traced to other DNA sequences in this sample. The CDR3: CASSFPGTDGYTF. CDR3 in DNA: TGCGCCAGCAGCTTCCCAGGGACAGATGGCTACACCTTC. V and J are TRBV5-1 and TRBJ1-2; 7 nucleotides align to TRBD1. CDR1 and CDR2 from the germline V gene are SGHRS and YFSETQ. V shed 2 bases, J shed 6 bases, and the junction held 4 bases outside the gene matches. This CDR3 spans 13 amino acids.

The chain employs TRBV18 and TRBJ2-7; the D is unclear. V was shortened by 5 bases and J by 7 bases, with 18 bases between the two germline ends. Germline lookup yields CDR1 KGHSH and CDR2 LQKENI. This CDR3 has 14 amino acids. The CDR3 sequence: CASSSRPTEGEQYF. CDR3 coding DNA: TGTGCCAGCTCATCGAGACCTACAGAAGGGGAGCAGTACTTC. Combining the CDR3 with reference TRBV18 and TRBJ2-7 gives the whole variable domain NAGVMQNPRHLVRRRGQEARLRCSPMKGHSHVYWYRQLPEEGLKFMVYLQKENIIDESGMPKERFSAEFPKEGPSILRIQQVVRGDSAAYFCASSSRPTEGEQYFGPGTRLTVT.

The chain combines TRBV5-1 with TRBJ1-6, with D possibly TRBD1 on 5 matching bases. V was shortened by 2 bases and J by 0 bases, with 9 bases between the two germline ends. Germline V lookup: CDR1 SGHRS, CDR2 YFSETQ. The CDR3 runs 16 residues. This CDR3 reads CASSFGADSYNSPLHF. The DNA for the CDR3 is TGCGCCAGCAGCTTCGGGGCAGACTCCTATAATTCACCCCTCCACTTT.